This T cell receptor (beta chain) was documented in a study of monozygotic twins with inflammatory bowel disease. The CDR3 totals 14 residues. TCRdb reanalyzed the 5' RACE reads and collapses them to one entry per CDR3 protein, without DNA. The sample has approximately 390,000 distinct CDR3 sequences, and its top ten clones hold under 3%. Sequenced sample: blood. This TCR came from a human donor with ulcerative colitis or Crohn's disease, or a healthy co-twin of an affected twin (not recorded which). V gene TRBV12-3 or TRBV12-4 combines with J gene TRBJ2-7; the D gene TCRdb calls, TRBD1, cannot be checked with no DNA. The CDR3 sequence: CASRRGQETYEQYF.